This TCR beta chain was identified in a study of blood T cell repertoires in COVID-19. Looking at the study overall: Whether acute or convalescent, the COVID-19 samples came from the United States, Italy and Spain. Nucleic acid was either cDNA or gDNA, and it came from T cells, B-cell-depleted T cells, or PBMCs.

Original data processing: Amplification with reference gene primers provided the estimates of nucleated cell counts. The assay was immunoSEQ multiplex PCR, and TCRdb's table has in-frame clones only and misses some. The V and J calls and clone size are taken from that table; D and trimming were inferred from the DNA. The sample lists tens of thousands of clones, 75% to 90% occurring once. Germline V gene data show CDR1 as KGHSH and CDR2 as LQKENI. The junction had 9 bases not matched to a gene; V was cut back by 8 bases and J by 7 bases. This CDR3 has 15 amino acids. This clone was recorded once. The source material was peripheral blood. This chain joins TRBV18 and TRBJ2-1, with 12 bases identical to TRBD2. The sequence derives from a human donor with acute or convalescent COVID-19. The donor label of this sample is uncertain. This CDR3 is CASLPLAGGWNEQFF. The CDR3 nucleotides are TGTGCCAGCCTCCCGCTAGCGGGAGGGTGGAATGAGCAGTTCTTC.